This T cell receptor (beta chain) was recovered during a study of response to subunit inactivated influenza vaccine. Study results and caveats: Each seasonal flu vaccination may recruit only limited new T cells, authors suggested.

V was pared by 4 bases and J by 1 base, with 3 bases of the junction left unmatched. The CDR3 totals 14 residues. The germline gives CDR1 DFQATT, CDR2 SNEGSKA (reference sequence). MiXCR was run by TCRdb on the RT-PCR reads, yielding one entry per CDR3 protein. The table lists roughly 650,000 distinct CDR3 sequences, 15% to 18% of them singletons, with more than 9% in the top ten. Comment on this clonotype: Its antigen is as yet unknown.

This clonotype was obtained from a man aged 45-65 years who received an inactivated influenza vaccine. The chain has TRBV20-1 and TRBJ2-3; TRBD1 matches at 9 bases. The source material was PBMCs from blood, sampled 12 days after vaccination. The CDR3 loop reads CSAKQGARTDTQYF. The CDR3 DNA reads TGCAGTGCTAAACAGGGGGCGCGCACAGATACGCAGTATTTT.